These T cell receptor beta chains were read from a single sample in a study of PD-L1 blockade in urothelial cancer. Profiled with immunoSEQ multiplex PCR; TCRdb holds only in-frame clones, not every one. The data show about 86,000 clones, roughly 84% seen once. Specimen: PBMCs, collected around atezolizumab (anti-PD-L1) treatment. The receptors here all came from a man aged 55 to 70 with urothelial cancer. The CDR3 runs from the conserved cysteine through the conserved F or W. Each record gives: clone size, V gene, D gene, J gene, CDR3 protein, CDR3 DNA. The D gene is left open where the match is weak. The size field is filled for only some rows; it gives once, few, many or a size class.

>once|TRBV15|NA|TRBJ1-3
CATSRDNSGNTIYF
TGTGCCACCAGCAGAGACAACTCTGGAAACACCATATATTTT
>NA|TRBV29-1|TRBD1|TRBJ1-1
CSVSRGMNTEAFF
TGCAGCGTTTCCAGGGGGATGAACACTGAAGCTTTCTTT
>NA|TRBV7-2|NA|TRBJ1-2
CASSPRGDYGYTF
TGTGCCAGCAGCCCTCGGGGGGACTATGGCTACACCTTC
>NA|TRBV7-8|NA|TRBJ1-1
CASSPHRGGTEAFF
TGTGCCAGCAGCCCCCACCGGGGGGGCACTGAAGCTTTCTTT
>NA|TRBV7-3|TRBD1|TRBJ2-7
CASSLDRGYEQYF
TGTGCCAGCAGCTTGGACAGGGGTTACGAGCAGTACTTC
>NA|TRBV10-3|NA|TRBJ2-1
CAISESRDIYNEQFF
TGTGCCATCAGTGAGTCCAGGGACATATACAATGAGCAGTTCTTC
>NA|TRBV10-3|NA|TRBJ1-1
CAISRQAMVNTEAFF
TGTGCCATCAGCCGACAGGCGATGGTGAACACTGAAGCTTTCTTT
>once|TRBV12-5|NA|TRBJ2-7
CASGLVLRQNAYEQYF
TGTGCTAGTGGTTTGGTTTTGCGTCAAAACGCCTACGAGCAGTACTTC
>NA|TRBV27|NA|TRBJ2-3
CASSLGWDTQYF
TGTGCCAGCAGTTTGGGCTGGGATACGCAGTATTTT
>NA|TRBV5-1|TRBD1|TRBJ2-5
CASSLTTPRTGQETQYF
TGCGCCAGCAGCTTGACCACCCCAAGGACAGGGCAAGAGACCCAGTACTTC
>NA|TRBV11-2|TRBD2|TRBJ2-2
CASSSGLAGNTGELFF
TGTGCCAGCAGCTCAGGACTAGCGGGGAACACCGGGGAGCTGTTTTTT
>NA|TRBV19|TRBD1|TRBJ1-1
CASKTGGYTEAFF
TGTGCCAGTAAAACAGGGGGCTACACTGAAGCTTTCTTT
>NA|TRBV5-1|TRBD1|TRBJ2-5
CASSGGQTQETQYF
TGCGCCAGCAGCGGGGGACAGACTCAAGAGACCCAGTACTTC
>NA|TRBV21-1|NA|TRBJ2-5
CASSKVRDRGRKTQYF
TGTGCCAGCAGCAAAGTGAGGGACAGGGGGAGGAAGACCCAGTACTTC
>once|TRBV7-3|NA|TRBJ1-2
CASSPNGGPYGYTF
TGTGCCAGCAGCCCAAACGGGGGGCCCTATGGCTACACCTTC
>NA|TRBV30|NA|TRBJ2-3
CAWSVLLADTQYF
TGTGCCTGGAGTGTATTACTCGCAGATACGCAGTATTTT
>few|TRBV7-3|NA|TRBJ2-3
CASSNYGDTQYF
TGTGCCAGCAGCAACTACGGAGATACGCAGTATTTT
>NA|TRBV7-2|NA|TRBJ1-5
CASSTHPQGGNQPQHF
TGTGCCAGCAGCACCCACCCGCAGGGTGGTAATCAGCCCCAGCATTTT
>NA|TRBV19|NA|TRBJ1-5
CARGGRKGLPQHF
TGTGCCAGAGGAGGTAGAAAAGGGCTGCCCCAGCATTTT
>NA|TRBV2|NA|TRBJ2-7
CASSPGTPTYEQYF
TGTGCCAGCAGCCCCGGGACACCGACCTACGAGCAGTACTTC
>NA|TRBV28|TRBD1|TRBJ1-2
CASRPPGQDNGYTF
TGTGCCAGCAGACCGCCGGGACAGGATAATGGCTACACCTTC
>NA|TRBV10-3|NA|TRBJ2-7
CAISESAGTLYEQYF
TGTGCCATCAGTGAGTCAGCGGGGACATTGTACGAGCAGTACTTC
>NA|TRBV30|NA|TRBJ1-3
CAWTHLGNTIYF
TGTGCCTGGACCCATCTAGGAAACACCATATATTTT
>NA|TRBV7-6|TRBD1|TRBJ1-6
CASSFLTGPSNNSPLHF
TGTGCCAGCAGCTTCCTGACAGGGCCATCCAATAATTCACCCCTCCACTTT
>once|TRBV29-1|NA|TRBJ1-5
CSVEREGEPQHF
TGCAGCGTTGAAAGGGAAGGGGAGCCCCAGCATTTT
>NA|TRBV5-1|NA|TRBJ2-4
CASSPHDLFAKNIQYF
TGCGCCAGCAGCCCACACGACTTATTCGCCAAAAACATTCAGTACTTC
>NA|TRBV7-8|NA|TRBJ2-2
CASSLVVRGTKANTGELFF
TGTGCCAGCAGCTTAGTCGTTAGGGGGACAAAAGCGAACACCGGGGAGCTGTTTTTT
>few|TRBV6-5|TRBD1|TRBJ1-2
CASMSRQGPGYTF
TGTGCCAGCATGTCTCGACAGGGCCCCGGCTACACCTTC
>NA|TRBV7-3|NA|TRBJ1-6
CASSLSQGLDSPLHF
TGTGCCAGCAGCTTGTCTCAGGGGCTGGATTCACCCCTCCACTTT
>few|TRBV7-2|NA|TRBJ2-7
CASSPHYEQYF
TGTGCCAGCAGCCCCCACTACGAGCAGTACTTC
>few|TRBV5-1|NA|TRBJ1-2
CASSPSQGRQFGYTF
TGCGCCAGCAGCCCTTCCCAGGGAAGACAGTTTGGCTACACCTTC
>NA|TRBV5-1|NA|TRBJ2-5
CASSLDGGRTQYF
TGCGCCAGCAGCTTGGACGGGGGACGGACCCAGTACTTC
>NA|TRBV9|TRBD1|TRBJ1-2
CASSVGSGRGQSFYGYTF
TGTGCCAGCAGCGTAGGGTCGGGCAGGGGGCAATCTTTCTATGGCTACACCTTC
>NA|TRBV5-1|NA|TRBJ1-1
CASSLGAGDMNTEAFF
TGCGCCAGCAGCTTGGGGGCAGGGGATATGAACACTGAAGCTTTCTTT
>NA|TRBV7-9|NA|TRBJ2-1
CASSRSGGQGANEQFF
TGTGCCAGCAGCCGTTCGGGGGGCCAGGGGGCCAATGAGCAGTTCTTC
>NA|TRBV5-1|NA|TRBJ2-2
CASSYAGMTGELFF
TGCGCCAGCAGCTACGCAGGGATGACCGGGGAGCTGTTTTTT
>NA|TRBV4-2|TRBD2|TRBJ2-7
CASSPSGGNGYEQYF
TGTGCCAGCAGCCCAAGCGGGGGGAATGGCTACGAGCAGTACTTC
>NA|TRBV5-4|TRBD2|TRBJ2-5
CASSLGGLAGKETQYF
TGTGCCAGCAGCTTGGGCGGACTAGCGGGGAAAGAGACCCAGTACTTC
>few|TRBV29-1|NA|TRBJ1-1
CSVASQGNTEAFF
TGCAGCGTTGCGTCGCAGGGTAACACTGAAGCTTTCTTT
>NA|TRBV5-1|NA|TRBJ2-4
CASSLAGWPGSGNIQYF
TGCGCCAGCAGCTTGGCCGGCTGGCCGGGAAGCGGAAACATTCAGTACTTC
>NA|TRBV4-2|TRBD2|TRBJ2-1
CASSQGGGTSGRSGNEQFF
TGTGCCAGCAGCCAGGGTGGGGGGACTAGCGGGAGGTCGGGGAATGAGCAGTTCTTC